The present entry profiles one T cell receptor (beta chain) with its context. What antigen it recognizes has not been identified. No quality values exist for individual bases; no much larger clone is one base distant. The sample originates from a study of vaccination and CD4 T cells after COVID-19 (dated by TCRdb to the early 2020s). Background on the whole study: Convalescent patients had a positive SARS-CoV-2 result on nasal swab PCR, and of these patients, several had mild disease and one had severe disease. Post-vaccine blood samples were collected a median of about 11 weeks after the second vaccine dose, ranging from about 14 to 241 days. The convalescent cohort included six males and four females, with two Hispanic individuals, seven Caucasians, two Asians and one multiracial person. The cultures were stimulated with overlapping spike peptide pools from SARS-CoV-2 and from the common cold coronaviruses HCoV-NL63, HCoV-OC43 and HCoV-229E. Control cultures received a CEFX viral epitope pool as the positive control, an HIV-1 Nef peptide pool as the negative control, or no peptide. Participants got two doses of the Pfizer-BioNTech BNT162b2 vaccine (n=8) or two doses of the Moderna mRNA-1273 vaccine (n=2). In roughly eleven COVID-19 convalescent patients and a few infection-naive healthy vaccine recipients, the spike-specific CD4+ TCR repertoire before mRNA vaccination was compared with the repertoire after mRNA vaccination. Post-COVID blood samples were collected from convalescent patients a median of around 100 days after diagnosis, with a range of about 30 to 161 days.

At the junction V is shortened by 3 bases and J by 0 bases, with 12 bases in between. CDR1 and CDR2 are drawn from the germline V gene: KGHSH, LQKENI. The CDR3 measures 16 amino acids from cysteine to phenylalanine. Just CDR3 DNA is preserved here, 48 bases in frame from base 1. The study at large found these results: In convalescent patients, a median roughly 85% of post-vaccine SARS-CoV-2-reactive clones were detected only after vaccination, and vaccine-specific priming was suggested by this finding. Nearly all vaccine-specific clones in convalescent patients (304 of 307) were mono-reactive for SARS-CoV-2 spike rather than cross-reactive with common cold coronaviruses. An increase in the median number of SARS-CoV-2-reactive clonotypes from approximately 21 after infection to roughly 39 after vaccination was observed, but the change was not found to be significant. The study included relatively few convalescent patients and did not analyze early timepoints after natural infection.

The label giving this sample's treatment or condition can be read as: roughly 11-day PBMC culture with coronavirus spike peptide pools or control peptides (ViraFEST assay). The study used the ViraFEST assay, which expanded antigen-specific T cells with peptide pools and then identified expanded clonotypes by TCR sequencing. The convalescent patients' positive SARS-CoV-2 PCR tests were from March to December 2020, which was before the Alpha, Beta and Delta variants emerged in the United States. More than 1.5 million PBMCs per well were cultured in IMDM with about 5% human AB serum and roughly 9.3 IU/ml IL-2, plus 10 ug/ml peptide pools. On days 3 and 7, half of the culture medium was replaced with fresh IL-2-containing medium. Once the cells had been in culture for over nine days, the EasySep CD4+ T cell isolation kit was used to isolate CD4+ T cells by negative selection. PBMCs were separated from whole blood using Ficoll-Paque Plus gradient centrifugation and then either used fresh or cryopreserved at -140C. Triplicate wells were generally used for each culture condition.

Library creation used PCR. TCR sequencing of DNA from cultured CD4+ T cells used the Oncomine TCR Beta short-read assay at the Johns Hopkins FTIC core. The QIAamp micro DNA kit was used to extract genomic DNA from the cultured CD4+ T cells. The Oncomine TCR Beta libraries from cultured CD4+ T cells were pooled using unique dual indexes and then sequenced on an Illumina iSeq 100. Turning to the authors' computational methods: Non-productive sequences were removed, and CDR3s that did not start with C, did not end with F or W, or were shorter than 7 amino acids were discarded. The MANAFEST web application was used to identify antigen-specific clonotypes by comparing peptide-stimulated wells against reference wells and other culture wells. Positive clones required FDR below 0.05, an odds ratio above 5, and productive frequency above 0.1% in at least two of three replicate wells. Cross-reactive clonotypes were defined as significantly expanded in both SARS-CoV-2 spike wells and at least one common cold coronavirus spike condition. Using R version 3.6.1, CDR3 homology was evaluated through Levenshtein distances (stringdist) along with unrooted phylogenetic trees (ape). The public reads were reanalyzed by TCRdb: fastp trimming at Q25, MiXCR alignment, in-frame beta chains only. Each entry merges the rows of one CDR3 protein and shows their most common DNA and genes. The V and J calls and clone size are TCRdb's, not the authors'. Counted in this sample were approximately 11,000 distinct CDR3 sequences; about 60% of them appeared once. Clones ranked in the top ten supply around a quarter of the sample.

The TCR originated in a human donor who had recovered from COVID-19. Source material: CD4+ T cells from blood, cultured in vitro. This chain is built from TRBV18 and TRBJ1-5; TRBD1 could be the D gene, as 6 bases match. At the DNA level, the sequence is TGTGCCAGCTCACCGGGGACACCCGATAGCAATCAGCCCCAGCATTTT. The translation is CASSPGTPDSNQPQHF.